The sequence of this T cell receptor (beta chain) was determined in a study of blood T cell repertoires in COVID-19. The wider study: Some COVID-19 samples were acute and others convalescent; all came from the United States, Italy and Spain.

Participant age was roughly 18 to 89 years, and participants resided in around 24 US areas. Clones were read by immunoSEQ multiplex PCR, and TCRdb kept only the in-frame ones, dropping some. Here the sample spans 95,000 to 150,000 clones, 84% being singletons. This CDR3 contains 20 residues. The V gene end was trimmed by 3 bases and the J gene end by 5 bases; junction bases not matched to a gene: 15. CDR1 SGDLS and CDR2 YYNGEE come from the germline V gene. This clonotype was sampled from a woman aged 25-40 years who had recovered from COVID-19. Sequencing was carried out using PBMCs or T cells enriched from blood (not recorded which). The rearrangement uses TRBV9 and TRBJ2-3; TRBD2 matches 16 bases. This chain's CDR3 is CASSAPLRGLAGGPGDTQYF. The CDR3 DNA is TGTGCCAGCAGCGCCCCCCTGAGGGGACTAGCGGGAGGGCCGGGAGATACGCAGTATTTT.